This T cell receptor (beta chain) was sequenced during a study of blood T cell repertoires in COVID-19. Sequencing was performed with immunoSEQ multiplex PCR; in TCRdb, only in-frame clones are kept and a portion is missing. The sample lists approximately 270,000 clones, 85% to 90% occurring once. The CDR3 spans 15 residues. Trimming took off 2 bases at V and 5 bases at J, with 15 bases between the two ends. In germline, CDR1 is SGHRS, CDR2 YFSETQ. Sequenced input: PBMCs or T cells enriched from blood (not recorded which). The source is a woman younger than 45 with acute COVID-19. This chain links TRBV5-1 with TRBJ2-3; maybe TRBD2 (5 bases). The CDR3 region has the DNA TGCGCCAGCAGCTTAAGCCTCTCCGGAGGAGATACGCAGTATTTT. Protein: CASSLSLSGGDTQYF.